The rows below give T cell receptor beta chains drawn from one sample of a study of human T cells and chemical hapten exposure. TCRdb reprocessed the RACE reads via MiXCR and lists one record per CDR3 protein. Of a few hundred thousand distinct CDR3 sequences detected, about 6.3% appear once; the ten largest clones hold roughly 5.4%. The sample was whole blood, taken in connection with sensitization to the hapten diphenylcyclopropenone (DPC). These receptors came from a woman aged 18-29 years with alopecia areata. Some clones in this sample may be carry-over from other donors' samples. The CDR3 runs from the conserved cysteine through the conserved F or W. Fields, in order: J gene, D gene, clone size, V gene, CDR3 DNA, CDR3 protein. The D gene is left open where the match is weak. The size field is filled for only some rows; it gives once, few, many or a size class.

J: TRBJ2-2; D: NA; size: few; V: TRBV7-9; DNA: TGTGCCAGCAGCTGGGGCAGCGTAACCGGGGAGCTGTTTTTT; CDR3: CASSWGSVTGELFF
J: TRBJ1-5; D: NA; size: few; V: TRBV7-2; DNA: TGTGCCAGCAGCCCAAGGTTACACCCAGCCAATCAGCCCCAGCATTTT; CDR3: CASSPRLHPANQPQHF
J: TRBJ2-5; D: TRBD1; size: NA; V: TRBV5-1; DNA: TGCGCCAGCAGCCCGGACGGACAGGGGACCCAGTACTTC; CDR3: CASSPDGQGTQYF
J: TRBJ1-2; D: NA; size: NA; V: TRBV6-2/TRBV6-3; DNA: TGTGCCAGCTTTGACGGGACACCACATAACTATGGCTACACCTTC; CDR3: CASFDGTPHNYGYTF
J: TRBJ2-3; D: TRBD2; size: NA; V: TRBV7-8; DNA: TGTGCCAGCAATAGGCCTGGGACTAGCGGGGGGACTAGCACAGATACGCAGTATTTT; CDR3: CASNRPGTSGGTSTDTQYF
J: TRBJ2-3; D: TRBD2; size: NA; V: TRBV12-3/TRBV12-4; DNA: TGTGCCAGCAGTTTAAGACTAGCGGGGGGCCTCAGCACAGATACGCAGTATTTT; CDR3: CASSLRLAGGLSTDTQYF
J: TRBJ2-2; D: NA; size: many; V: TRBV12-3/TRBV12-4; DNA: TGTGCCAGCAGCTTTTCAGCCGGGGAGCTGTTTTTT; CDR3: CASSFSAGELFF
J: TRBJ2-7; D: TRBD1; size: few; V: TRBV7-9; DNA: TGTGCCAGCAGCCCCACAGGGGGCTCCGAGCAGTACTTC; CDR3: CASSPTGGSEQYF
J: TRBJ2-5; D: TRBD2; size: few; V: TRBV12-3/TRBV12-4; DNA: TGTGCCACCGCAGCGGGGCGGAAGGAGACCCAGTACTTC; CDR3: CATAAGRKETQYF
J: TRBJ1-2; D: NA; size: many; V: TRBV29-1; DNA: TGCAGCGTTGTCGGGACCGACTATGGCTACACCTTC; CDR3: CSVVGTDYGYTF
J: TRBJ2-3; D: TRBD2; size: NA; V: TRBV3-1; DNA: TGTGCCAGCAGCCAAGTCGGGGGGATGACAGATACGCAGTATTTT; CDR3: CASSQVGGMTDTQYF
J: TRBJ2-2; D: NA; size: NA; V: TRBV4-2; DNA: TGTGCCAGCAGCCAAGCCCTGGTTGCCGGGGAGCTGTTTTTT; CDR3: CASSQALVAGELFF
J: TRBJ2-3; D: TRBD2; size: many; V: TRBV9; DNA: TGTGCCAGCAGCGCCCTATCGGCTAGCGGGCCATACACAGATACGCAGTATTTT; CDR3: CASSALSASGPYTDTQYF
J: TRBJ1-5; D: NA; size: many; V: TRBV6-6; DNA: TGTGCCAGCAGTTATGCAAGGACACACGCCAATCAGCCCCAGCATTTT; CDR3: CASSYARTHANQPQHF
J: TRBJ2-1; D: TRBD2; size: few; V: TRBV27; DNA: TGTGCCAGCAGTCCCCGACCAGCGGGGGAGCTATACAATGAGCAGTTCTTC; CDR3: CASSPRPAGELYNEQFF
J: TRBJ2-5; D: NA; size: NA; V: TRBV12-3/TRBV12-4; DNA: TGTGCCAGCAGTTTTGGAATGGGGGGGCCGGTCCAAGAGACCCAGTACTTC; CDR3: CASSFGMGGPVQETQYF
J: TRBJ1-1; D: TRBD1; size: many; V: TRBV5-5; DNA: TGTGCCAGCAGCTCAGAACAGGGGGCGCGGACACCCTTT; CDR3: CASSSEQGARTPF
J: TRBJ1-5; D: NA; size: many; V: TRBV7-2; DNA: TGTGCCAGCAGCTTAAGAGGGATTAGCAATCAGCCCCAGCATTTT; CDR3: CASSLRGISNQPQHF
J: TRBJ2-3; D: NA; size: NA; V: TRBV7-2; DNA: TGTGCCAGCAGCCCGCAGCAGGGTACGCAGTATTTT; CDR3: CASSPQQGTQYF
J: TRBJ1-2; D: NA; size: few; V: TRBV29-1; DNA: TGCAGCGTTGGGCAGGGGCCGGGCGGCTACACCTTC; CDR3: CSVGQGPGGYTF
J: TRBJ2-1; D: TRBD1; size: few; V: TRBV5-6; DNA: TGTGCCAGCAGCCCCGGGGACAGGCGGTACAATGAGCAGTTCTTC; CDR3: CASSPGDRRYNEQFF
J: TRBJ1-2; D: NA; size: many; V: TRBV11-2; DNA: TGTGCCAGCAGCAAAACCAGGAAGCCGACCTATGGCTACACCTTC; CDR3: CASSKTRKPTYGYTF
J: TRBJ2-5; D: TRBD1; size: few; V: TRBV15; DNA: TGTGCCACCAGCCTCAATCCTATCAGGGGGCATGCAGAGACCCAGTACTTC; CDR3: CATSLNPIRGHAETQYF
J: TRBJ2-4; D: TRBD1; size: many; V: TRBV10-3; DNA: TGTGCCATCAGTGAGTCGAGGACAGGGCTCCAAAACATTCAGTACTTC; CDR3: CAISESRTGLQNIQYF
J: TRBJ2-2; D: TRBD2; size: few; V: TRBV12-3/TRBV12-4; DNA: TGTGCCAGCAGACCGCGGACTAGTTTTGACGGGGAGCTGTTTTTT; CDR3: CASRPRTSFDGELFF
J: TRBJ2-4; D: NA; size: NA; V: TRBV10-3; DNA: TGTGCCATCAGTGAGTGGCAGGGGGCCAAAAACATTCAGTACTTC; CDR3: CAISEWQGAKNIQYF
J: TRBJ1-2; D: TRBD1; size: many; V: TRBV29-1; DNA: TGCAGCGTACCCTGGACAGGGGACGGCTACACCTTC; CDR3: CSVPWTGDGYTF
J: TRBJ1-2; D: TRBD1; size: few; V: TRBV6-6; DNA: TGTGCCAGCAGTTACGGCCCGGACAGGAGAAACTATGGCTACACCTTC; CDR3: CASSYGPDRRNYGYTF
J: TRBJ1-1; D: NA; size: few; V: TRBV29-1; DNA: TGCAGCGTTGGGCTCGGGGGCACTGAAGCTTTCTTT; CDR3: CSVGLGGTEAFF
J: TRBJ1-6; D: NA; size: many; V: TRBV5-1; DNA: TGCGCCAGCAGCTTGTATGTAGGGTCTAATTCACCCCTCCACTTT; CDR3: CASSLYVGSNSPLHF
J: TRBJ1-5; D: NA; size: few; V: TRBV19; DNA: TGTGCCAGTAATATCGTACCTAGCAATCAGCCCCAGCATTTT; CDR3: CASNIVPSNQPQHF